Listed here are 23 T cell receptor beta chains from one sample, sequenced in a study of blood T cells in healthy people across ages (dated by TCRdb to about 2015). To prepare the library, 5' RACE was applied. The reads were generated on an Illumina HiSeq 2500. A second PCR of roughly 7 to 11 cycles was run with a J-beta primer mix and a sample-barcoded 5' primer. The public reads were run again by TCRdb, first through fastp at Q25 and then through MiXCR, and only productive beta chains were kept. Records with the same CDR3 protein are collapsed into one entry carrying the most frequent genes and DNA. The sample table contains 600,000 to 850,000 distinct CDR3 sequences; only one count was recorded for roughly 25% of them. Jointly, the top ten make up 9.4% of the sample. These same data were also listed under a study on T cells of mothers and their children.

Material: blood. The source is a boy between 10 and 17 years old in good health.

This sequence joins TRBV2 and TRBJ2-7; TRBD1 matches at 8 bases. The length of the CDR3 is 12 residues. The ends lost 4 bases at V and 5 bases at J; junction bases unmatched: 1. The V gene's germline CDR1 is SNHLY and CDR2 FYNNEI. The CDR3 bases are TGTGCCAGCAGTGGACAGGGGAACGAGCAGTACTTC. This translates into CASSGQGNEQYF.

The chain recombines TRBV27 with TRBJ2-1; D perhaps matches TRBD1 (5 bases). In germline, CDR1 is MNHEY, CDR2 SMNVEV (reference sequence). V was pared by 2 bases and J by 2 bases, with 10 bases between. This CDR3 has 15 residues. The CDR3 loop reads CASSLRGWPYNEQFF. The CDR3 DNA is TGTGCCAGCAGTTTAAGGGGTTGGCCCTACAATGAGCAGTTCTTC.

This chain connects TRBV11-2 to TRBJ2-7; 8 bases are a match to TRBD1. The junction had 14 bases not matched to a gene; V was cut back by 5 bases and J by 5 bases. The germline V gene encodes CDR1 SGHAT and CDR2 FQNNGV. This CDR3 has 16 residues. In nucleotides, the CDR3 is TGTGCCAGCAGCCCGACTCAGACGACAGGGGACCACGAGCAGTACTTC. It codes for CASSPTQTTGDHEQYF.

This clonotype was observed a handful of times. The chain recombines TRBV4-1 with TRBJ2-7, with a weak D call TRBD1 (6 bases). The germline V and J ends were trimmed by 1 base and 4 bases, with 17 bases remaining between them. The CDR3 covers 16 residues. The germline V gene has CDR1 MGHRA and CDR2 YSYEKL. DNA for the CDR3: TGCGCCAGCAGCCAAGTCCTTCACAGGGTTGGATACGAGCAGTACTTC. This encodes CASSQVLHRVGYEQYF.

V usage is TRBV29-1 and J usage is TRBJ2-3; D is undetermined. The CDR3 loop spans 14 amino acids. Germline values: CDR1 SQVTM, CDR2 ANQGSEA. V dropped 5 bases and J dropped 0 bases, with 12 bases sitting between them. The DNA of the CDR3 is TGCAGCGTTTCTTCGGCCTCTAGCACAGATACGCAGTATTTT. Translation gives CSVSSASSTDTQYF.

This clonotype was seen a few times. J is TRBJ1-1 and V is TRBV5-1; D is unclear. This CDR3 is built from 13 residues. V lost 0 bases and J lost 3, with 6 bases in between. CDR1 and CDR2 from the germline V gene are SGHRS and YFSETQ. The CDR3 spells CASSLGLHTEAFF. DNA of the CDR3: TGCGCCAGCAGCTTGGGACTGCACACTGAAGCTTTCTTT. The whole variable domain, filled in from reference TRBV5-1 and TRBJ1-1, reads KAGVTQTPRYLIKTRGQQVTLSCSPISGHRSVSWYQQTPGQGLQFLFEYFSETQRNKGNFPGRFSGRQFSNSRSEMNVSTLELGDSALYLCASSLGLHTEAFFGQGTRLTVV.

The gene calls are TRBV28 and TRBJ1-1, with a weak D call TRBD1 (6 bases). In germline, CDR1 is MDHEN, CDR2 SYDVKM. The CDR3 is 11 residues long. V lost 7 bases and J 8 bases, leaving 11 bases between the germline ends. The CDR3 here is CASNPGQEAFF. In DNA, the CDR3 is TGTGCCAGCAACCCAGGACAGGAAGCTTTCTTT.

This clonotype came up a few times. The chain joins TRBV29-1 to TRBJ2-3; 10 bases fit TRBD2. Trimming removed 4 bases from V and 0 bases from J; junction bases left unmatched: 4. The CDR3 spans 15 residues. Germline V CDR1 and CDR2: SQVTM, ANQGSEA. The CDR3 here is CSVGTSGASTDTQYF. The CDR3, as DNA: TGCAGCGTTGGTACTAGCGGGGCTAGCACAGATACGCAGTATTTT.

The V call is TRBV29-1, the J call TRBJ1-6; D may be TRBD1 (6 bases). Germline CDR1 is SQVTM and CDR2 is ANQGSEA. This CDR3 region has 18 residues. V was cut by 4 bases and J by 4 bases, with 23 bases left in between. The CDR3 loop reads CSVGFNRARGGYNSPLHF. The CDR3 bases are TGCAGCGTTGGCTTTAACAGGGCAAGAGGGGGATATAATTCACCCCTCCACTTT.

This clonotype was seen more than once but under ten times. The chain couples TRBV7-9 to TRBJ2-3; tentatively, D is TRBD2 (5 bases). With 4 bases removed from V and 1 base from J, the gap between germline ends came to 9 bases. Per the germline V gene, CDR1 is SEHNR and CDR2 is FQNEAQ (reference sequence). The CDR3 covers 14 residues. CDR3 protein: CASSWLGGTDTQYF. The CDR3 DNA reads as TGTGCCAGCAGCTGGCTCGGGGGCACAGATACGCAGTATTTT.

This clonotype was counted a few times. This chain connects TRBV6-6 to TRBJ2-5; possibly TRBD2 for D (5 bases). The germline gives CDR1 MNHNY, CDR2 SVGAGI (reference sequence). The CDR3 runs 14 residues. Trimming left V 2 bases short and J 2 bases short, with 9 bases between. CDR3 sequence (DNA): TGTGCCAGCAGTTACACAGCGGAACAAGAGACCCAGTACTTC. As protein: CASSYTAEQETQYF.

The table lists this clonotype with a few counts. The chain employs TRBV6-2 or TRBV6-3 and TRBJ2-1; 7 nucleotides match TRBD2. CDR1 is MNHEY and CDR2 is SVGEGT in the germline V gene. J was trimmed by 1 base and V by 1 base; bases with no gene match: 7. The CDR3 is 17 amino acids. Here the CDR3 reads CASSYFIGGSSYNEQFF. The CDR3 region has the DNA TGTGCCAGCAGTTACTTTATCGGCGGGAGTTCCTACAATGAGCAGTTCTTC.

The rearrangement joins TRBV12-3 or TRBV12-4 to TRBJ2-3; TRBD2 aligns across 10 bases. V gave up 1 base and J gave up 0 bases; unmatched junction bases: 4. The CDR3 runs 17 residues. The CDR3 protein is CASSLVAGGTSTDTQYF. The DNA of the CDR3 is TGTGCCAGCAGTTTAGTAGCGGGGGGAACTAGCACAGATACGCAGTATTTT.

This clonotype was counted only a few times. The chain recombines TRBV4-2 with TRBJ2-1; the D is unclear. Germline V gives CDR1 LGHNA, CDR2 YNFKEQ. The germline V and J ends were trimmed by 4 bases and 8 bases, with 9 bases remaining between them. CDR3 length: 12 amino acids. DNA for the CDR3: TGTGCCAGCAGCCCCAATAATTATGAGCAGTTCTTC. This gives the protein CASSPNNYEQFF.

In this sample, this clonotype turned up a few times. The genes are TRBV29-1 and TRBJ2-7; 12 nucleotides match TRBD2. CDR3 length: 13 amino acids. The J segment lost 6 bases and the V segment lost 7 bases, leaving 7 bases of the junction unmatched. The germline CDR1 and CDR2 sequences are SQVTM and ANQGSEA. The CDR3 region is CSAETSGGGEQYF. The CDR3 nucleotides are TGCAGCGCCGAGACTAGCGGGGGTGGCGAGCAGTACTTC.

The rearrangement uses TRBV29-1 and TRBJ2-3, with 8 nucleotides matching TRBD1. Germline V gene data show CDR1 as SQVTM and CDR2 as ANQGSEA. CDR3 length equals 15 residues. J was trimmed by 4 bases and V by 4 bases; bases with no gene match: 10. Here the CDR3 reads CSVVFGQGSADTQYF. The CDR3 coding sequence is TGCAGCGTTGTATTCGGACAGGGATCAGCAGATACGCAGTATTTT.

This chain joins TRBV20-1 and TRBJ1-4, with 7 nucleotides matching TRBD1. The ends lost 4 bases at V and 8 bases at J; junction bases unmatched: 13. From germline, CDR1 is DFQATT and CDR2 SNEGSKA (reference sequence). The CDR3 sequence is 15 residues long. CDR3 residues: CSATGGDPAGEKLFF. In DNA, the CDR3 is TGCAGTGCTACAGGGGGAGATCCAGCTGGAGAAAAACTGTTTTTT.

Written as DNA, the CDR3 is TGTGCCAGCAGTTTTAACATCGGGTCCGGGGAGCTGTTTTTT. Its translation is CASSFNIGSGELFF. The rearrangement joins TRBV28 to TRBJ2-2; no definite D call. CDR3 length equals 14 residues. Germline values: CDR1 MDHEN, CDR2 SYDVKM. Trimming took 3 bases from V and 6 from J, leaving 11 bases between them. Looking up the rest from reference TRBV28 and TRBJ2-2 gives the full variable domain: DVKVTQSSRYLVKRTGEKVFLECVQDMDHENMFWYRQDPGLGLRLIYFSYDVKMKEKGDIPEGYSVSREKKERFSLILESASTNQTSMYLCASSFNIGSGELFFGEGSRLTVL.

This clonotype was seen more than once but under ten times. This chain links TRBV11-2 with TRBJ2-5; the D is unclear. The J call may be incorrect, as the DNA end agrees better with TRBJ2-7. CDR3 length: 12 amino acids. Germline V gene data show CDR1 as SGHAT and CDR2 as FQNNGV. CDR3 in amino acids: CASSLDVVEQYF. Here the CDR3 DNA reads TGTGCCAGCAGCTTAGACGTGGTCGAGCAGTACTTC.

V is TRBV9 and J is TRBJ2-2, with no clear D. Germline loops: CDR1 SGDLS, CDR2 YYNGEE. Trimming left V 0 bases short and J 4 bases short, with 4 bases between. The CDR3 is 13 residues long. CDR3 coding DNA: TGTGCCAGCAGCGTAGGTTCCACCGGGGAGCTGTTTTTT. Its translation is CASSVGSTGELFF. The complete variable domain, with remaining parts taken from reference TRBV9 and TRBJ2-2, reads DSGVTQTPKHLITATGQRVTLRCSPRSGDLSVYWYQQSLDQGLQFLIQYYNGEERAKGNILERFSAQQFPDLHSELNLSSLELGDSALYFCASSVGSTGELFFGEGSRLTVL.

This clonotype was detected only once. The chain recombines TRBV20-1 with TRBJ1-1; D uncertain. CDR1 and CDR2 from the germline V gene are DFQATT and SNEGSKA (reference sequence). Trimming pared 2 bases from V and 7 bases from J, leaving 8 bases between. The CDR3 has 11 residues. For the CDR3, the DNA is TGCAGTGCTAGACAGAATCTTGAAGCTTTCTTT. Protein product: CSARQNLEAFF.

This clonotype has only one observation. This sequence joins TRBV6-1 and TRBJ1-4; D remains unclear. The CDR3 runs 14 residues. Germline V gives CDR1 MNHNS, CDR2 SASEGT. The V end was cut by 7 bases, the J end by 4 bases, with 13 bases between. CDR3 in amino acids: CASKRRNINEKLFF. The DNA for the CDR3 is TGTGCCAGCAAGCGACGGAACATTAATGAAAAACTGTTTTTT.

A few counts support this clonotype. The chain uses TRBV20-1 and TRBJ2-7; no clear D. This CDR3 has 14 amino acids. Germline V gene lookup returns CDR1 DFQATT and CDR2 SNEGSKA (reference sequence). With 1 base removed from V and 3 bases from J, the gap between germline ends came to 13 bases. The CDR3 DNA reads as TGCAGTGCTAGAGGTTCCCGACACGTCTACGAGCAGTACTTC. It translates to CSARGSRHVYEQYF.